This entry lists 9 T cell receptor beta chains sequenced from one sample in a study of human T cells and chemical hapten exposure. Unfractionated whole blood served as the source for total RNA extraction. Each CDR3 protein is one row after TCRdb ran MiXCR on the 5' RACE reads. The table records approximately 140,000 distinct CDR3 sequences, 4.1% of them present only once. Source of these receptors: a female donor in good health.

There are many counts of this clonotype. J is TRBJ2-5 and V is TRBV2; D is ambiguous. The CDR3 totals 14 residues. Germline CDR1 is SNHLY and CDR2 is FYNNEI. Trimming left V 6 bases short and J 5 bases short, with 16 bases between. As DNA, the CDR3 is TGTGCCAGCAGAGGGAACGGACCGACGGAGACCCAGTACTTC. Protein: CASRGNGPTETQYF.

Turning to this clonotype: Possible read error: a much larger clone is one base away. The V and J genes are TRBV7-8 and TRBJ1-5; D gene ambiguous. CDR3 length: 17 residues. Trimming removed 4 bases at V and 0 bases at J, with 16 bases between. Germline V CDR1 and CDR2: SGHVS, FQNEAQ. The CDR3 reads CASSSSESYYSNQPQHF. The CDR3 DNA is TGTGCCAGCAGCTCGAGCGAGTCCTATTATAGCAATCAGCCCCAGCATTTT.

This clonotype was recorded many times. This rearrangement joins TRBV7-9 to TRBJ2-2; the D gene is possibly TRBD1 (7 bases). The germline gives CDR1 SEHNR, CDR2 FQNEAQ (reference sequence). This CDR3 has 15 residues. V was pared by 5 bases and J by 3 bases, with 13 bases between. The CDR3 region is CASSRRDSHTGELFF. In DNA, the CDR3 is TGTGCCAGCAGCCGGCGGGACAGTCACACCGGGGAGCTGTTTTTT.

This clonotype was seen at least ten times. The V and J genes are TRBV5-1 and TRBJ2-7; D is ambiguous. This CDR3 contains 15 residues. With 0 bases removed from V and 4 bases from J, the gap between germline ends came to 14 bases. Germline CDR1 and CDR2: SGHRS and YFSETQ. The DNA of the CDR3 is TGCGCCAGCAGCTTGGCCGGTCAGAACCTTTACGAGCAGTACTTC. Its translation: CASSLAGQNLYEQYF.

This clonotype was observed many times. V usage is TRBV3-1 and J usage is TRBJ1-1, with 7 positions matching TRBD1. The CDR3 loop spans 12 amino acids. Germline CDR1 is LGHDT and CDR2 is YNNKEL (reference sequence). V gave up 1 base and J gave up 11 bases; unmatched junction bases: 4. The CDR3, as DNA: TGTGCCAGCAGCCAAGCGGACAGGAGGGCTTTCTTT. Translated: CASSQADRRAFF.

Only a few counts were recorded for this clonotype. The chain carries TRBV3-1 and TRBJ2-1; TRBD2 matches at 8 bases. The germline V gene has CDR1 LGHDT and CDR2 YNNKEL (reference sequence). The J segment lost 7 bases and the V segment lost 4 bases, leaving 9 bases of the junction unmatched. The CDR3 sequence is 15 residues long. CDR3 sequence: CASSLLAGLGNEQFF. The CDR3 coding sequence is TGTGCCAGCAGCCTCTTAGCGGGGTTGGGGAATGAGCAGTTCTTC.

Concerning this clonotype: One base away lies a much larger clone, so this may be a sequencing read error. The CDR3 region has the DNA TGTGCCAGCAGCTCAGTGTCTACCGCCAACACTGAAGCTTTCTTT. Translating gives CASSSVSTANTEAFF. The chain recombines TRBV7-2 with TRBJ1-1; D ambiguous. The germline gives CDR1 SGHTA, CDR2 FQGNSA. The CDR3 extends over 15 amino acids. V was shortened by 4 bases and J by 2 bases, with 14 bases between the two germline ends.

Notes on this clonotype: A read error likely explains this, since a far larger clone differs by one base. The chain recombines TRBV7-2 with TRBJ1-1; no definite D call. Germline CDR1 reads SGHTA; CDR2 reads FQGNSA. This CDR3 is built from 13 residues. CDR3 region: CASSLSGNTEAYF. DNA of the CDR3: TGTGCCAGCAGCTTATCTGGGAACACTGAAGCTTACTTT.

The gene calls are TRBV7-9 and TRBJ2-5; 12 positions agree with TRBD2. CDR1 is SEHNR and CDR2 is FQNEAQ in the germline V gene (reference sequence). After removal of 6 bases from V and 9 bases from J, the junction contained 14 bases not matched to a gene. This CDR3 region has 16 residues. The CDR3 DNA follows: TGTGCCAGCAGTCCCTCTAGCGGGGGGGAGCCGTATCCCCAGTACTTC. Translated: CASSPSSGGEPYPQYF.